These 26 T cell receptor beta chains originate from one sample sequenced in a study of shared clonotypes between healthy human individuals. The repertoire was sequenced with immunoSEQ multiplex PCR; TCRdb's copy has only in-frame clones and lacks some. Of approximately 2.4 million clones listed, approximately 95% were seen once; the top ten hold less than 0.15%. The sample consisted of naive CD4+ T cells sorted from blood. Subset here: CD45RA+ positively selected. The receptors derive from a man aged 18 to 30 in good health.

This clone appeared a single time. CDR3 region: CASRAHGGLWAFF. For the CDR3, the DNA is TGTGCCAGCAGGGCCCACGGGGGGTTGTGGGCTTTCTTT. This chain joins TRBV27 and TRBJ1-1, with D perhaps TRBD1 (5 bases). Trimming removed 6 bases from V and 11 bases from J, with 19 bases in between. CDR3 length: 13 amino acids. Looked up from germline, CDR1 is MNHEY and CDR2 is SMNVEV (reference sequence).

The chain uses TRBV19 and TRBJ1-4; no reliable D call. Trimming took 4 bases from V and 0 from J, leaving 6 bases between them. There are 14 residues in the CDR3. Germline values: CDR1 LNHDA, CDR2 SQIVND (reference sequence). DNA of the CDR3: TGTGCCAGTAGTAACCAGGCAACTAATGAAAAACTGTTTTTT. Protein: CASSNQATNEKLFF.

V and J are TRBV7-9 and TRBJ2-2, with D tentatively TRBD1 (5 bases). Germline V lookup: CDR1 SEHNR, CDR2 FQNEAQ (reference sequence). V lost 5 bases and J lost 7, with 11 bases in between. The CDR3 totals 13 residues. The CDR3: CASSRGEDGELFF. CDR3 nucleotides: TGTGCCAGCAGCAGGGGCGAAGACGGGGAGCTGTTTTTT.

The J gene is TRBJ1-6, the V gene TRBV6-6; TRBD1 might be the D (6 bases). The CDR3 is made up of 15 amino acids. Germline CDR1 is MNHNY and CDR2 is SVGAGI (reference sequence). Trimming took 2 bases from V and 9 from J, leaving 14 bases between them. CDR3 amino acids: CASSYTNEGVSPLHF. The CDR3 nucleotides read TGTGCCAGCAGTTACACGAATGAGGGGGTTTCACCCCTCCACTTT.

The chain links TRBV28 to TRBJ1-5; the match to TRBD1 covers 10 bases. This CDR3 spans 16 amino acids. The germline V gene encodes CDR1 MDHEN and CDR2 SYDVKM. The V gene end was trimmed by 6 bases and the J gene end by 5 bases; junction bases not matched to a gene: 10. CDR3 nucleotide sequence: TGTGCCAGCAGCTCAGTCTGGGACAGGGGTGATCAGCCCCAGCATTTT. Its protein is CASSSVWDRGDQPQHF.

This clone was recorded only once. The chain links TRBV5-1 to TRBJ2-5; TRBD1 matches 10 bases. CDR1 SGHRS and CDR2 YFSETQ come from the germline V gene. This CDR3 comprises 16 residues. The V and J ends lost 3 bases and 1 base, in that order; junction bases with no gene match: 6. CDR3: CASSWRTGGSQETQYF. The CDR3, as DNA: TGCGCCAGCAGCTGGAGGACAGGGGGGTCCCAAGAGACCCAGTACTTC.

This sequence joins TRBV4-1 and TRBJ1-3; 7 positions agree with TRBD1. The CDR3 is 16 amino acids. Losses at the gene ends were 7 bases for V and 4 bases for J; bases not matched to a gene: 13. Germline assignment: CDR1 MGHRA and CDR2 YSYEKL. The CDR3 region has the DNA TGCGCCAGCACCCACCCTTCGACAGGGAGCGGAAACACCATATATTTT. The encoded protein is CASTHPSTGSGNTIYF.

CDR3 sequence reads: CASSPPHAGPGANYGYTF. In DNA, the CDR3 is TGTGCCAGCTCACCGCCTCACGCAGGCCCTGGGGCTAACTATGGCTACACCTTC. The chain links TRBV18 to TRBJ1-2; no clear D. Germline lookup yields CDR1 KGHSH and CDR2 LQKENI. This CDR3 region has 18 residues. With 3 bases removed from V and 0 bases from J, the gap between germline ends came to 20 bases.

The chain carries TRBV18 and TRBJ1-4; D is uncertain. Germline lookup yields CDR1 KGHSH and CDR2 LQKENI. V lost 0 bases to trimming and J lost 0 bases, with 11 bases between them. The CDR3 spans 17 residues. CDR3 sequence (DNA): TGTGCCAGCTCACCACCTGGCCAGGCTGCAACTAATGAAAAACTGTTTTTT. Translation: CASSPPGQAATNEKLFF.

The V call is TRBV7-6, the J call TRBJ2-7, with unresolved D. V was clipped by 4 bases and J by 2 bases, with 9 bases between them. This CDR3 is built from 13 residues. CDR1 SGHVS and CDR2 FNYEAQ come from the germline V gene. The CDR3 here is CASSSTTAYEQYF. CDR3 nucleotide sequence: TGTGCCAGCAGCTCTACTACGGCCTACGAGCAGTACTTC.

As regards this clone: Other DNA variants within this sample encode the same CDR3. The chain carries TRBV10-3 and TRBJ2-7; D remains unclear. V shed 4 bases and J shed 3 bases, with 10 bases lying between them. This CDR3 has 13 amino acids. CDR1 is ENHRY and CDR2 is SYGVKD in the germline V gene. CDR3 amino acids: CAISAGTGYEQYF. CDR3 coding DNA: TGTGCCATCAGTGCCGGAACTGGCTACGAGCAGTACTTC.

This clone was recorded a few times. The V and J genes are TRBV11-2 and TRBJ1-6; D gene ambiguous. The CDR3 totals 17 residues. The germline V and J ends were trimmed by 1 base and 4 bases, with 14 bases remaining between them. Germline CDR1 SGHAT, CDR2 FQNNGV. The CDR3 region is CASSLVVDPRYNSPLHF. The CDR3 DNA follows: TGTGCCAGCAGCTTAGTGGTGGACCCGAGATATAATTCACCCCTCCACTTT.

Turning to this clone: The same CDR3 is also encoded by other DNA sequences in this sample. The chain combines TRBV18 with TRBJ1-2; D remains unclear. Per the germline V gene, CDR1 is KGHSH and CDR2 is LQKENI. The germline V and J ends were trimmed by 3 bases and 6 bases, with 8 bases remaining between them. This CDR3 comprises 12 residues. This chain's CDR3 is CASSPNRDGYTF. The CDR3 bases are TGTGCCAGCTCACCCAACAGAGATGGCTACACCTTC.

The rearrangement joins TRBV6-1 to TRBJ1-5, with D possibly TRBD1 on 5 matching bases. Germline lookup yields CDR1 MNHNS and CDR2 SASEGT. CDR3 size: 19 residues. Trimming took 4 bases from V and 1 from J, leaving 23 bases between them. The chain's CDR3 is CASSAKLGEDSVSNQPQHF. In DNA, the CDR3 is TGTGCCAGCAGTGCCAAGCTGGGGGAGGACTCAGTGAGCAATCAGCCCCAGCATTTT.

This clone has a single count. CDR3 in DNA: TGTGCCAGCAGCTTAGGGCAGGGGATGGGAGAGACCCAGTACTTC. Amino acid sequence: CASSLGQGMGETQYF. The V and J genes are TRBV11-2 and TRBJ2-5; D may be TRBD1 (6 bases). Germline V gene sequence: CDR1 SGHAT, CDR2 FQNNGV. The CDR3 has 15 residues. V lost 1 base, J lost 4 bases, and 13 bases lay in between.

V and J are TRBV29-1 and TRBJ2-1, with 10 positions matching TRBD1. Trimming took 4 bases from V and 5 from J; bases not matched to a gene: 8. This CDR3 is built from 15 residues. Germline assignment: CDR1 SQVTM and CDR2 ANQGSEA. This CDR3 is CSVGGAGQGNNEQFF. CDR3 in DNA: TGCAGCGTTGGAGGTGCGGGACAGGGGAACAATGAGCAGTTCTTC.

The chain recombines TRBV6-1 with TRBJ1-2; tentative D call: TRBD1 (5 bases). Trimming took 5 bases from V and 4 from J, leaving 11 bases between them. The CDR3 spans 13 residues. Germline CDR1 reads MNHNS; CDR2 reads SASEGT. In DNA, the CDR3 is TGTGCCAGCAGTCCCCCGGGGACCTATGGCTACACCTTC. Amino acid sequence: CASSPPGTYGYTF.

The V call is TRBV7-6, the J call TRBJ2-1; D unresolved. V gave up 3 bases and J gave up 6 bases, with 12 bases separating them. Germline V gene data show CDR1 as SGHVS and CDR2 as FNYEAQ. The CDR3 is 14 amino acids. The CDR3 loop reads CASSLGVYFNEQFF. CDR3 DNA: TGTGCCAGCAGCTTGGGCGTTTATTTCAATGAGCAGTTCTTC. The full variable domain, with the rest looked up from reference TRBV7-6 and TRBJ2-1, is GAGVSQSPRYKVTKRGQDVALRCDPISGHVSLYWYRQALGQGPEFLTYFNYEAQQDKSGLPNDRFSAERPEGSISTLTIQRTEQRDSAMYRCASSLGVYFNEQFFGPGTRLTVL.

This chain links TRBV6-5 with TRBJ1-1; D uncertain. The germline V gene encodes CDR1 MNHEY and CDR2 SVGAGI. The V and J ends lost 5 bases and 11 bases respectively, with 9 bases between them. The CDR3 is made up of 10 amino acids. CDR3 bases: TGTGCCAGCAGTACCAATCCGGCTTTCTTT. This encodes CASSTNPAFF.

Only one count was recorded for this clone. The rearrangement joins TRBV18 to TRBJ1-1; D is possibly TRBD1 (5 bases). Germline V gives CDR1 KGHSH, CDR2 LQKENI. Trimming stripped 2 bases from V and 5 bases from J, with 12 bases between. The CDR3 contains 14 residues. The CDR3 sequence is CASSPYRGRTEAFF. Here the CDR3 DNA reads TGTGCCAGCTCACCATATAGGGGACGGACTGAAGCTTTCTTT.

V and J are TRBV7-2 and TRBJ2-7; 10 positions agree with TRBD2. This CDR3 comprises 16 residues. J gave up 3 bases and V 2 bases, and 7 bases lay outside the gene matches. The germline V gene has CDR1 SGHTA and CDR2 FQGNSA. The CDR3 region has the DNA TGTGCCAGCAGCTTAATGAGCGGGAGGGCCAACTACGAGCAGTACTTC. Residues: CASSLMSGRANYEQYF.

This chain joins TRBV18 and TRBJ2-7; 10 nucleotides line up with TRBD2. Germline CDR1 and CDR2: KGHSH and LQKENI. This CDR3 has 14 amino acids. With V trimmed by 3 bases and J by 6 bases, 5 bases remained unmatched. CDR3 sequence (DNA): TGTGCCAGCTCACCCTCCCTAGCGGGAGCCGAGCAGTACTTC. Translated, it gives CASSPSLAGAEQYF.

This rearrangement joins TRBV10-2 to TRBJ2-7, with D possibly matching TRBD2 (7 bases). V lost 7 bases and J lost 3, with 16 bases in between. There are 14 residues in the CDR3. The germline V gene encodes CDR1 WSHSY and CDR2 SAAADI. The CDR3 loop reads CASTEGGGDYEQYF. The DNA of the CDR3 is TGCGCCAGCACCGAGGGAGGGGGGGACTACGAGCAGTACTTC.

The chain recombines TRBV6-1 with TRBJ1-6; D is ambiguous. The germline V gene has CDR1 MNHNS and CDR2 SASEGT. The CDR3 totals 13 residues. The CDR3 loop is CASEVGNNSPLHF. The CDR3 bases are TGTGCGAGTGAGGTGGGTAATAATTCACCCCTCCACTTT.

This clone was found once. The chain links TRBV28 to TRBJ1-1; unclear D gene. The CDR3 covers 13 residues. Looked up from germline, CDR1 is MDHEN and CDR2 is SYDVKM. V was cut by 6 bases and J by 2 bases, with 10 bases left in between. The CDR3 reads CASSIGRNTEAFF. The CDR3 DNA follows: TGTGCCAGCAGCATAGGTCGAAACACTGAAGCTTTCTTT.

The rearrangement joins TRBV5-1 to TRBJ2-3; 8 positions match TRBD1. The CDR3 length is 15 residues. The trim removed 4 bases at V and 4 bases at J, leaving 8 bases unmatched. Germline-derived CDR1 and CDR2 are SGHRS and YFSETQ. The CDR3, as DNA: TGCGCCAGCAGCCCCGGACAGGGTGGTCCAGATACGCAGTATTTT. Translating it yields CASSPGQGGPDTQYF.